Below, 2 T cell receptor beta chains from the same sample are listed, as sequenced in a study of T cell repertoires in ileal Crohn's disease. Sequencing used immunoSEQ multiplex PCR; TCRdb keeps in-frame clones, though not all of them. The sample holds roughly 7,200 clones, over 80% seen once. Input material: ileal tissue. These receptor sequences come from an adult with Crohn's disease.

The rearrangement uses TRBV7-2 and TRBJ2-2; 7 positions agree with TRBD2. The germline V gene encodes CDR1 SGHTA and CDR2 FQGNSA. The CDR3 length is 15 residues. Unmatched junction bases numbered 2, after V lost 3 bases and J lost 1 base. The CDR3 DNA reads TGTGCCAGCAGCTTCCGGGGGGAGAACACCGGGGAGCTGTTTTTT. This gives the protein CASSFRGENTGELFF.

This clone was found once. The chain recombines TRBV11-2 with TRBJ2-1; 7 positions match TRBD1. The CDR3 totals 14 residues. Germline assignment: CDR1 SGHAT and CDR2 FQNNGV. Trimming removed 4 bases from V and 8 bases from J; junction bases left unmatched: 8. The CDR3 region is CASSWGQYSDEQFF. CDR3 DNA: TGTGCCAGCAGCTGGGGACAGTACAGCGATGAGCAGTTCTTC.